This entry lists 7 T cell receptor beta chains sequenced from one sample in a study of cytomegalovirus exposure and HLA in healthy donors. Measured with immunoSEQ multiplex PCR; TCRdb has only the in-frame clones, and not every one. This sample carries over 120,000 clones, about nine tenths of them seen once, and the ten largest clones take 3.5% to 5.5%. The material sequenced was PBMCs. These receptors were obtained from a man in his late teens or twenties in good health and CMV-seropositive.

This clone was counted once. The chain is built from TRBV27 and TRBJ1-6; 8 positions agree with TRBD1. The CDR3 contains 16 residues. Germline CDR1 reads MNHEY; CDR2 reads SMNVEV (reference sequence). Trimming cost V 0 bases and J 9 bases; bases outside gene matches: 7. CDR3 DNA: TGTGCCAGCAGTTTATCAGGACAGGGTCGGAGTTCACCCCTCCACTTT. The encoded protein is CASSLSGQGRSSPLHF.

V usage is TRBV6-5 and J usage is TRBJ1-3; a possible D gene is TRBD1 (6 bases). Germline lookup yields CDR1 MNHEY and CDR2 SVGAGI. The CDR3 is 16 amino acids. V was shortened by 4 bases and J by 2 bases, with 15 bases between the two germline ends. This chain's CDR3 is CASSSYREGAGNTIYF. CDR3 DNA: TGTGCCAGCAGTTCCTACAGGGAAGGGGCTGGAAACACCATATATTTT.

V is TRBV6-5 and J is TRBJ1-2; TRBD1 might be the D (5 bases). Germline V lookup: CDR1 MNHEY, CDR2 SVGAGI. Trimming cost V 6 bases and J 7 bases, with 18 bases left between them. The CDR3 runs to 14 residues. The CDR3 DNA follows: TGTGCCAGCAGAAAAACTATCGGTAGGGGTGGCTACACCTTC. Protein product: CASRKTIGRGGYTF.

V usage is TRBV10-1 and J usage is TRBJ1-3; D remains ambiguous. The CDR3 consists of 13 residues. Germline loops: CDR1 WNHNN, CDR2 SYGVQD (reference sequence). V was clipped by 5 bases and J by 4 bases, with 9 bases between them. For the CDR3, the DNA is TGCGCCAGCAGTCAGACTGCAGGAAACACCATATATTTT. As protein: CASSQTAGNTIYF.

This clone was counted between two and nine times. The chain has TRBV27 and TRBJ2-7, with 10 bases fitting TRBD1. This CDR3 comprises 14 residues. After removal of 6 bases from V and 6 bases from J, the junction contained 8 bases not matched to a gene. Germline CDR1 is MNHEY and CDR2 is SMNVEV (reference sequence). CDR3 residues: CASRTGTGASEQYF. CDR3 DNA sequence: TGTGCCAGCAGGACCGGGACAGGGGCCTCCGAGCAGTACTTC.

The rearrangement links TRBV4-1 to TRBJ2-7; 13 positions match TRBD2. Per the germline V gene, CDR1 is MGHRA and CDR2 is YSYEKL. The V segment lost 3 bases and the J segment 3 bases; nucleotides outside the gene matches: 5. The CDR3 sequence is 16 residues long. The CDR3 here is CASSHSGLAGDYEQYF. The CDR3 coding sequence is TGCGCCAGCAGCCACAGCGGACTAGCGGGGGACTACGAGCAGTACTTC.

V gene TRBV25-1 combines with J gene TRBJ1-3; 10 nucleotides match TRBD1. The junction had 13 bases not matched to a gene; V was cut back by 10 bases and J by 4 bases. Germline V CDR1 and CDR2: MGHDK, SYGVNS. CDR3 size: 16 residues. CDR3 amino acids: CATSSGTGVLGNTIYF. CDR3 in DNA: TGTGCCACCTCGTCTGGGACAGGGGTGTTGGGAAACACCATATATTTT.